This T cell receptor (beta chain) was found in a study of shared clonotypes between healthy human individuals. Study-level findings and limits: Sequencing depth was expected to affect clonotype sharing among donors. Rarefaction indicated that sorted-subset sequencing remained incomplete although depth was large.

CD45RO-negative, CCR7-selected cells formed the naive CD8 fraction, which excluded terminally differentiated effector memory CD45RA+ cells. Only a few counts were recorded for this clone. Its antigen is undetermined. Method: immunoSEQ multiplex PCR; TCRdb's copy keeps in-frame clones and lacks some. The sample yields hundreds of thousands of clones, over 90% seen once. This TCR was recovered from a man aged 25-40 years in good health. Sequences were obtained from naive CD8+ T cells sorted from blood.

The CDR3 loop reads CASSLTGRHIQYF. The CDR3 DNA is TGTGCCAGCAGCTTAACTGGGAGGCACATTCAGTACTTC. The chain recombines TRBV7-6 with TRBJ2-4; D possibly corresponds to TRBD2 (6 bases). The V end was cut by 2 bases, the J end by 8 bases, with 10 bases between. This CDR3 contains 13 residues. Germline V gene data show CDR1 as SGHVS and CDR2 as FNYEAQ. The variable domain in full, completed from reference TRBV7-6 and TRBJ2-4, reads GAGVSQSPRYKVTKRGQDVALRCDPISGHVSLYWYRQALGQGPEFLTYFNYEAQQDKSGLPNDRFSAERPEGSISTLTIQRTEQRDSAMYRCASSLTGRHIQYFGAGTRLSVL.